These 24 T cell receptor beta chains came from one sample sequenced in a study of post-analysis software for immune sequencing data. Which antigens these TCRs recognize remains unknown. Findings of the study overall: Compared with controls, patients had more of 4 to 6 TRBV segments, including TRBV5-6, TRBV5-1 and TRBV20-1.

Presence of unique molecular identifiers characterized the TCR beta cDNA libraries. In TCRdb, the PCR reads were re-called with MiXCR into one record per CDR3 protein. The repertoire holds about 570,000 distinct CDR3 sequences, with 30% to 40% as singletons. The sequencing sample was made of blood. These receptors were obtained from a girl aged 2-17 years with multiple sclerosis.

The chain combines TRBV14 with TRBJ2-1; D is ambiguous. Germline values: CDR1 SGHDN, CDR2 FVKESK. CDR3 length: 17 residues. V was shortened by 4 bases and J by 4 bases, with 20 bases between the two germline ends. The CDR3 is CASSRPPPQRQYNEQFF. The CDR3 region has the DNA TGTGCCAGCAGCCGGCCACCTCCTCAGAGGCAATACAATGAGCAGTTCTTC.

This sequence joins TRBV7-2 and TRBJ2-1, with D maybe TRBD2 (6 bases). The CDR3 consists of 12 residues. V lost 5 bases and J 4 bases, leaving 6 bases between the germline ends. Germline V gene lookup returns CDR1 SGHTA and CDR2 FQGNSA. The CDR3 coding sequence is TGTGCCAGCAGCGCGGGATACAATGAGCAGTTCTTC. It translates to CASSAGYNEQFF.

This clonotype has only a few counts. The chain couples TRBV7-3 to TRBJ2-1; 8 positions match TRBD2. CDR3 length: 15 amino acids. Germline V gives CDR1 SGHTA, CDR2 FQGTGA. Losses at the gene ends were 4 bases for V and 6 bases for J; bases not matched to a gene: 8. The CDR3 DNA follows: TGTGCCAGCAGCTCCCTGTCGGGGGGGATCAATGAGCAGTTCTTC. Its translation: CASSSLSGGINEQFF.

This clonotype was seen only a few times. The J gene is TRBJ2-7, the V gene TRBV10-3; TRBD2 agrees at 14 bases. Unmatched junction bases numbered 8, after V lost 5 bases and J lost 2 bases. This CDR3 region has 17 residues. Germline CDR1 reads ENHRY; CDR2 reads SYGVKD. CDR3 region: CAISLTSGGVLTYEQYF. The CDR3 DNA is TGTGCCATCAGTTTGACTAGCGGGGGGGTCCTGACCTACGAGCAGTACTTC.

This clonotype was detected only a few times. V and J are TRBV9 and TRBJ1-1; no reliable D call. Germline V lookup: CDR1 SGDLS, CDR2 YYNGEE. This CDR3 spans 13 amino acids. Trimming left V 0 bases short and J 3 bases short, with 6 bases between. The CDR3 spells CASSVGGYTEAFF. CDR3 DNA: TGTGCCAGCAGCGTAGGTGGCTACACTGAAGCTTTCTTT. The full variable domain, its missing parts supplied by reference TRBV9 and TRBJ1-1, is DSGVTQTPKHLITATGQRVTLRCSPRSGDLSVYWYQQSLDQGLQFLIQYYNGEERAKGNILERFSAQQFPDLHSELNLSSLELGDSALYFCASSVGGYTEAFFGQGTRLTVV.

Comment on this clonotype: One end of the junction is discordant with germline, which a read error may explain. Here the CDR3 reads CVSSLATEQFF. The DNA for the CDR3 is TGTGTCAGCAGCTTGGCCACAGAGCAGTTCTTC. The chain couples TRBV5-6 to TRBJ2-1; D is uncertain. The germline V gene encodes CDR1 SGHDT and CDR2 YYEEEE. The length of the CDR3 is 11 residues.

The chain uses TRBV20-1 and TRBJ1-6, with D perhaps matching TRBD1 (6 bases). The CDR3 is 16 residues long. Per the germline V gene, CDR1 is DFQATT and CDR2 is SNEGSKA (reference sequence). V lost 0 bases and J 7 bases, leaving 16 bases between the germline ends. DNA of the CDR3: TGCAGTGCTAGAGATCACCGGCAGGGGCGAAATTCACCCCTCCACTTT. This gives the protein CSARDHRQGRNSPLHF.

This clonotype was recorded a few times. The rearrangement joins TRBV30 to TRBJ1-2; TRBD1 might be the D (6 bases). The CDR3 consists of 15 residues. The V end was cut by 8 bases, the J end by 4 bases, with 23 bases between. From germline, CDR1 is GTSNPN and CDR2 SVGIG (reference sequence). CDR3 in amino acids: CASDPGHHTGYGYTF. The CDR3 DNA sequence: TGTGCCAGTGATCCGGGACACCACACGGGCTATGGCTACACCTTC.

This clonotype showed up just a few times. The gene calls are TRBV7-2 and TRBJ2-7, with D maybe TRBD2 (5 bases). V gave up 3 bases and J gave up 4 bases, with 13 bases separating them. The CDR3 is 14 residues long. Germline V lookup: CDR1 SGHTA, CDR2 FQGNSA. The CDR3 loop reads CASSFDRRVYEQYF. DNA of the CDR3: TGTGCCAGCAGCTTCGACCGGCGGGTATACGAGCAGTACTTC.

CDR3 coding DNA: TGCAGTGCTAGATGGGCCATAGCTATCGATGAGCAGTTCTTC. Its protein is CSARWAIAIDEQFF. V gene TRBV20-1 combines with J gene TRBJ2-1; no firm D call. Between the trimmed V and J ends, which lost 2 bases and 8 bases, there was a span of 16 bases. Germline-derived CDR1 and CDR2 are DFQATT and SNEGSKA (reference sequence). This CDR3 is 14 amino acids long.

This clonotype was seen at least ten times. J is TRBJ2-7 and V is TRBV20-1; D ambiguous. This CDR3 is 12 amino acids long. Germline values: CDR1 DFQATT, CDR2 SNEGSKA (reference sequence). V dropped 0 bases and J dropped 3 bases, with 6 bases sitting between them. The CDR3 region has the DNA TGCAGTGCTAGAGAAAGTAGCTACGAGCAGTACTTC. Translating it yields CSARESSYEQYF.

For this clonotype: Possible read error: a much larger clone is one base away. The chain links TRBV12-3 or TRBV12-4 to TRBJ2-5; 8 nucleotides align to TRBD2. The CDR3 covers 15 residues. Losses at the gene ends were 6 bases for V and 4 bases for J; bases not matched to a gene: 10. The CDR3 loop reads CASSTGGGGRETQYF. CDR3 bases: TGTGCCAGCAGCACCGGAGGCGGGGGGAGAGAGACCCAGTACTTC.

This clonotype has a single count. This chain uses TRBV11-2 with TRBJ2-7; a possible D gene is TRBD2 (5 bases). Trimming took off 3 bases at V and 1 base at J, with 13 bases between the two ends. This CDR3 is built from 15 residues. Germline V lookup: CDR1 SGHAT, CDR2 FQNNGV. The CDR3 nucleotides read TGTGCCAGCAGCTTGGCACCAACTAGATCCTACGAGCAGTACTTC. Translating gives CASSLAPTRSYEQYF.

CDR3 region: CASSESVIRGRTEAFF. As DNA, the CDR3 is TGCGCCAGCAGTGAGTCGGTAATCAGGGGGCGAACTGAAGCTTTCTTT. This chain joins TRBV10-1 and TRBJ1-1; 8 positions match TRBD1. Germline CDR1 is WNHNN and CDR2 is SYGVQD (reference sequence). J was trimmed by 5 bases and V by 0 bases; bases with no gene match: 8. The CDR3 sequence is 16 residues long.

V gene TRBV7-8 combines with J gene TRBJ2-7; TRBD1 matches at 7 bases. Unmatched junction bases numbered 7, after V lost 5 bases and J lost 3 bases. The V gene's germline CDR1 is SGHVS and CDR2 FQNEAQ. This CDR3 has 14 amino acids. This CDR3 is CASSPRRQGYEQYF. The CDR3 nucleotides read TGTGCCAGCAGCCCGCGAAGACAGGGCTACGAGCAGTACTTC.

In regard to this clonotype: This may stem from a read error, because a much larger clone lies one nucleotide away. V gene TRBV20-1 combines with J gene TRBJ1-2; no firm D call. Germline lookup yields CDR1 DFQATT and CDR2 SNEGSKA (reference sequence). The CDR3 totals 13 residues. The V gene lost 4 bases and the J gene lost 8 bases, with 17 bases spanning the gap. Here the CDR3 reads CSATALGGGGYTF. CDR3 bases: TGCAGTGCTACTGCCCTGGGAGGTGGGGGCTACACCTTC.

The rearrangement joins TRBV28 to TRBJ2-7, with D tentatively TRBD1 (5 bases). V dropped 2 bases and J dropped 7 bases, with 15 bases sitting between them. CDR3 length: 14 residues. The germline gives CDR1 MDHEN, CDR2 SYDVKM. CDR3 sequence reads: CASSLVSRENEQYF. Written as DNA, the CDR3 is TGTGCCAGCAGTTTAGTCTCCAGGGAAAATGAGCAGTACTTC.

This clonotype was picked up a small number of times. The chain carries TRBV27 and TRBJ2-7, with 9 bases aligning to TRBD1. V lost 3 bases and J lost 2; bases outside the gene matches: 5. The length of the CDR3 is 15 residues. Germline loops: CDR1 MNHEY, CDR2 SMNVEV (reference sequence). CDR3 residues: CASSLTGQGAYEQYF. DNA of the CDR3: TGTGCCAGCAGTTTGACGGGACAGGGAGCCTACGAGCAGTACTTC.

This clonotype was seen only a few times. J is TRBJ2-7 and V is TRBV20-1, with TRBD2 identical over 7 bases. Germline V gives CDR1 DFQATT, CDR2 SNEGSKA (reference sequence). CDR3 length: 13 amino acids. CDR3 loop: CSPGGGSSYEQYF. The CDR3 DNA reads as TGCAGCCCTGGGGGGGGAAGCTCCTACGAGCAGTACTTC.

This clonotype was observed a few times. The V gene is TRBV18, the J gene TRBJ1-2; 10 bases are shared with TRBD1. The V gene's germline CDR1 is KGHSH and CDR2 LQKENI. V shed 5 bases, J shed 6 bases, and the junction held 3 bases outside the gene matches. The CDR3 has 13 residues. CDR3 nucleotide sequence: TGTGCCAGCTCAGCGGGGACAGGGGATGGCTACACCTTC. Translation: CASSAGTGDGYTF.

This rearrangement joins TRBV2 to TRBJ2-1; D is possibly TRBD2 (5 bases). The CDR3 spans 14 residues. Germline CDR1 and CDR2: SNHLY and FYNNEI. Trimming stripped 10 bases from V and 0 bases from J, with 13 bases between. The DNA of the CDR3 is TGTGCCACCGGACCCGGGATCTCCTACAATGAGCAGTTCTTC. Its protein is CATGPGISYNEQFF. Using reference TRBV2 and TRBJ2-1 for the parts outside the CDR3, the full variable domain is EPEVTQTPSHQVTQMGQEVILRCVPISNHLYFYWYRQILGQKVEFLVSFYNNEISEKSEIFDDQFSVERPDGSNFTLKIRSTKLEDSAMYFCATGPGISYNEQFFGPGTRLTVL.

This chain uses TRBV20-1 with TRBJ1-3; no clear D. Per germline, CDR1 DFQATT and CDR2 SNEGSKA (reference sequence). Trimming stripped 6 bases from V and 0 bases from J, with 6 bases between. The CDR3 covers 12 residues. The CDR3 region is CSAMSSGNTIYF. The CDR3, as DNA: TGCAGTGCAATGAGCTCTGGAAACACCATATATTTT.

The rearrangement joins TRBV10-3 to TRBJ2-1; TRBD1 might be the D (8 bases). V was trimmed by 6 bases and J by 6 bases, leaving 18 bases between them. This CDR3 has 15 amino acids. Germline V gene lookup returns CDR1 ENHRY and CDR2 SYGVKD. CDR3 nucleotides: TGTGCCATCAGCCCCCCGGACAGGGAGGGCAATGAGCAGTTCTTC. Translated, it gives CAISPPDREGNEQFF.

The chain joins TRBV7-2 to TRBJ2-1; D might be TRBD2 (7 bases). Germline loops: CDR1 SGHTA, CDR2 FQGNSA. V gave up 5 bases and J gave up 3 bases, with 14 bases separating them. This CDR3 spans 15 amino acids. CDR3 coding DNA: TGTGCCAGCAGCCCATCTAGGGGGGGCTACAATGAGCAGTTCTTC. This sequence encodes CASSPSRGGYNEQFF.